This T cell receptor beta chain was found in a study of blood T cell repertoires in COVID-19. Background on the study: Acute and convalescent COVID-19 samples came from the United States, Italy and Spain. Sample material is recorded as cDNA or gDNA derived from T cells, B-cell-depleted T cells, or PBMCs.

As processed by the authors: Counts of nucleated cells, estimated from reference gene primer amplification, were obtained. The table came from immunoSEQ multiplex PCR; TCRdb's copy has only in-frame clones and leaves some out. V, J and clone size derive from that table, while D and trimming were established from the DNA sequence. The sample lists around 190,000 clones; about 90% were seen once. Trimming pared 5 bases from V and 4 bases from J, leaving 18 bases between. The CDR3 is 16 residues long. Germline lookup yields CDR1 MNHEY and CDR2 SVGEGT. The rearrangement links TRBV6-2 or TRBV6-3 to TRBJ1-5; tentatively, D is TRBD1 (5 bases). Sequences were obtained from peripheral blood. The clonotype comes from a man aged 70 or older with active or convalescent COVID-19. The CDR3 DNA follows: TGTGCCAGCAGTAACTACCTCGCCCAGGGTAATCAGCCCCAGCATTTT. It yields the protein CASSNYLAQGNQPQHF.